These 8 T cell receptor beta chains were sequenced from one sample in a study of T cell responses to AZD1222 COVID-19 vaccine. Produced via immunoSEQ multiplex PCR; TCRdb's table is partial and in-frame only. The sample contains about 70,000 clones, less than 90% of which appear only once. The sequencing here drew on peripheral blood, taken on day 0 of AZD1222 vaccination. The source of these receptors is an adult in good health.

The chain is built from TRBV28 and TRBJ1-2; TRBD1 aligns across 7 bases. This CDR3 spans 15 amino acids. J was trimmed by 2 bases and V by 6 bases; bases with no gene match: 9. Germline lookup yields CDR1 MDHEN and CDR2 SYDVKM. The CDR3 DNA reads as TGTGCCAGCAGCTCCCAGGGGGGGGCCAACTATGGCTACACCTTC. As protein: CASSSQGGANYGYTF.

V usage is TRBV5-4 and J usage is TRBJ1-3; D remains unclear. The V and J ends lost 0 bases and 0 bases respectively, with 4 bases between them. Germline lookup yields CDR1 SGHNT and CDR2 YYREEE (reference sequence). The CDR3 sequence is 14 residues long. CDR3 coding DNA: TGTGCCAGCAGCTTGGCGGGCTCTGGAAACACCATATATTTT. Its protein is CASSLAGSGNTIYF. The variable domain in full, with the rest retrieved from reference TRBV5-4 and TRBJ1-3, is ETGVTQSPTHLIKTRGQQVTLRCSSQSGHNTVSWYQQALGQGPQFIFQYYREEENGRGNFPPRFSGLQFPNYSSELNVNALELDDSALYLCASSLAGSGNTIYFGEGSWLTVV.

This clone was recorded a few times. The chain combines TRBV29-1 with TRBJ2-5, with D perhaps assigned TRBD1 or TRBD2 (5 bases each). The CDR3 runs 12 residues. CDR1 and CDR2 from the germline V gene are SQVTM and ANQGSEA. Deletions cut 3 bases from V and 4 bases from J, with 9 bases between. Here the CDR3 reads CSVEGVGETQYF. In DNA form, the CDR3 reads TGCAGCGTTGAGGGGGTAGGAGAGACCCAGTACTTC.

The genes are TRBV27 and TRBJ1-5; perhaps TRBD1 as D (6 bases). CDR1 and CDR2 from the germline V gene are MNHEY and SMNVEV (reference sequence). This CDR3 comprises 18 residues. V dropped 0 bases and J dropped 2 bases, with 17 bases sitting between them. The CDR3 DNA is TGTGCCAGCAGTTTATCTAGTTGGTACAACAGGGGCAATCAGCCCCAGCATTTT. Encoded protein: CASSLSSWYNRGNQPQHF.

The chain uses TRBV27 and TRBJ2-1; 9 positions match TRBD2. V lost 4 bases to trimming and J lost 0 bases; unmatched junction nucleotides: 7. The CDR3 totals 17 residues. Germline-derived CDR1 and CDR2 are MNHEY and SMNVEV (reference sequence). The CDR3, as DNA: TGTGCCAGCAGTTCCTCAGCGGGGGGTCTCTCCTACAATGAGCAGTTCTTC. Translating gives CASSSSAGGLSYNEQFF.

The gene calls are TRBV29-1 and TRBJ1-3, with no clear D. The CDR3 runs to 13 residues. V was clipped by 0 bases and J by 8 bases, with 11 bases between them. From germline, CDR1 is SQVTM and CDR2 ANQGSEA. The DNA for the CDR3 is TGCAGCGTTGAAGATCTCTCATTAGACACCATATATTTT. Translation: CSVEDLSLDTIYF.

This rearrangement joins TRBV7-2 to TRBJ2-7; D gene uncertain. V lost 2 bases, J lost 3 bases, and 11 bases lay in between. This CDR3 has 14 amino acids. Per germline, CDR1 SGHTA and CDR2 FQGNSA. The CDR3 nucleotides are TGTGCCAGCAGCTTACAGCCACCCGTCTACGAGCAGTACTTC. Encoded protein: CASSLQPPVYEQYF. Full variable domain (rest looked up from reference TRBV7-2 and TRBJ2-7): GAGVSQSPSNKVTEKGKDVELRCDPISGHTALYWYRQSLGQGLEFLIYFQGNSAPDKSGLPSDRFSAERTGGSVSTLTIQRTQQEDSAVYLCASSLQPPVYEQYFGPGTRLTVT.

The chain employs TRBV19 and TRBJ1-3, with 8 bases aligning to TRBD1. CDR1 LNHDA and CDR2 SQIVND come from the germline V gene (reference sequence). The CDR3 is 16 residues long. The trim removed 6 bases at V and 1 base at J, leaving 8 bases unmatched. CDR3 sequence (DNA): TGTGCCAGTAGCCCACGTCAGGGGGCTTCTGGAAACACCATATATTTT. Amino acid sequence: CASSPRQGASGNTIYF.